Listed here are 9 T cell receptor beta chains from one sample, sequenced in a study of spatial heterogeneity in lung cancer. MiXCR was run by TCRdb on the 5' RACE reads, yielding one entry per CDR3 protein. The sample has 50,000 to 65,000 distinct CDR3 sequences, under 7.5% seen once; the top ten hold about 3%. The time point here: sample taken at primary tumor resection. Extraction of whole RNA from tumor, nontumor lung or frozen PBMC preceded unsorted sequencing. The input for sequencing was PBMCs, taken at surgery. These receptors were obtained from a female donor with early-stage non-small cell lung cancer.

This sequence joins TRBV4-3 and TRBJ2-6; D not certain. This CDR3 spans 17 amino acids. Per the germline V gene, CDR1 is LGHNA and CDR2 is YSLEER. V was cut by 1 base and J by 1 base, with 11 bases left in between. The DNA for the CDR3 is TGCGCCAGCAGCCAAGGGTACAAGGTGTCTGGGGCCAACGTCCTGACTTTC. As protein: CASSQGYKVSGANVLTF.

This clonotype was seen ten or more times. The CDR3 loop is CASSQQGSYPVVFYGYTF. CDR3 in DNA: TGTGCCAGCAGTCAACAGGGATCCTACCCAGTCGTCTTCTATGGCTACACCTTC. V is TRBV28 and J is TRBJ1-2; D perhaps matches TRBD1 (6 bases). Germline V gene data show CDR1 as MDHEN and CDR2 as SYDVKM. V shed 5 bases and J shed 4 bases, with 26 bases lying between them. The CDR3 length is 18 residues.

This clonotype has a handful of counts. V and J are TRBV6-2 or TRBV6-3 and TRBJ2-7; TRBD2 is a possible D gene (5 bases). The CDR3 is made up of 12 amino acids. CDR1 MNHEY and CDR2 SVGEGT come from the germline V gene. The V end was cut by 6 bases, the J end by 1 base, with 7 bases between. The CDR3 sequence is CASRTGSYEQYF. CDR3 nucleotide sequence: TGTGCCAGCAGAACGGGATCCTACGAGCAGTACTTC.

This clonotype was counted at least ten times. The rearrangement joins TRBV11-2 to TRBJ1-1; 8 bases are shared with TRBD1. The CDR3 is 14 amino acids. CDR1 is SGHAT and CDR2 is FQNNGV in the germline V gene. With 5 bases clipped from V and 4 bases from J, the junction kept 6 bases outside the gene matches. The CDR3 reads CASSRGQGSTEAFF. The CDR3 DNA reads TGTGCCAGCAGCCGAGGACAGGGAAGCACTGAAGCTTTCTTT.

In its sample, this clonotype was seen a few times. The V call is TRBV5-1, the J call TRBJ1-2, with D unclear. The CDR3 loop spans 14 amino acids. The V gene's germline CDR1 is SGHRS and CDR2 YFSETQ. V was shortened by 1 base and J by 6 bases, with 13 bases between the two germline ends. CDR3 coding DNA: TGCGCCAGCAGCTTGTCAGCGAGACTTGATGGCTACACCTTC. Its translation is CASSLSARLDGYTF.

This clonotype was recorded many times. The V call is TRBV29-1, the J call TRBJ2-5, with 8 bases aligning to TRBD2. Germline assignment: CDR1 SQVTM and CDR2 ANQGSEA. Trimming took 1 base from V and 5 from J; bases not matched to a gene: 9. There are 15 residues in the CDR3. CDR3 loop: CSVEGGGLAGETQYF. DNA of the CDR3: TGCAGCGTTGAAGGGGGCGGCCTAGCGGGCGAGACCCAGTACTTC.

This clonotype was seen repeatedly, ten times or more. This chain uses TRBV28 with TRBJ1-5, with D tentatively TRBD1 (5 bases). With 8 bases removed from V and 4 bases from J, the gap between germline ends came to 9 bases. Germline-derived CDR1 and CDR2 are MDHEN and SYDVKM. The CDR3 runs to 12 residues. The CDR3: CASGDGNQPQHF. CDR3 nucleotide sequence: TGTGCCAGCGGGGACGGAAATCAGCCCCAGCATTTT.

This clonotype was recorded a few times. J is TRBJ2-5 and V is TRBV6-6; D may be TRBD1 (6 bases). Germline V gives CDR1 MNHNY, CDR2 SVGAGI (reference sequence). The CDR3 extends over 13 amino acids. Trimming removed 2 bases at V and 4 bases at J, with 8 bases between. The CDR3 nucleotides are TGTGCCAGCAGTTACGGGGGCCGAGAGACCCAGTACTTC. Translation gives CASSYGGRETQYF.

The chain combines TRBV13 with TRBJ2-7; possibly TRBD2 for D (6 bases). CDR1 and CDR2 (germline): PRHDT, FYEKMQ (reference sequence). The CDR3 runs to 14 residues. The V and J ends lost 4 bases and 0 bases respectively, with 10 bases between them. The chain's CDR3 is CASSCRDFSYEQYF. DNA of the CDR3: TGTGCCAGCAGCTGCCGGGACTTCTCCTACGAGCAGTACTTC.